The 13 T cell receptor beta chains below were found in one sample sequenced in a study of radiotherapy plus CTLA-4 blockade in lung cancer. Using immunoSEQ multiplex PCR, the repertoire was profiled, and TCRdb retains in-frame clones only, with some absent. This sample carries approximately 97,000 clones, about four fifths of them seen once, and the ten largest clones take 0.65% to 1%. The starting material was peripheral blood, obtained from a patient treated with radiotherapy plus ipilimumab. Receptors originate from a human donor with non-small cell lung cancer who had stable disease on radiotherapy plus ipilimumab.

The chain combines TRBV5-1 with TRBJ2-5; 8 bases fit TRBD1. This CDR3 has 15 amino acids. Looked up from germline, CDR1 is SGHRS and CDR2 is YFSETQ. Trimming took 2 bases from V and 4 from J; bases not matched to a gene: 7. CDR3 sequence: CASSLPGGTGETQYF. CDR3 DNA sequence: TGCGCCAGCAGCTTACCAGGGGGCACGGGAGAGACCCAGTACTTC.

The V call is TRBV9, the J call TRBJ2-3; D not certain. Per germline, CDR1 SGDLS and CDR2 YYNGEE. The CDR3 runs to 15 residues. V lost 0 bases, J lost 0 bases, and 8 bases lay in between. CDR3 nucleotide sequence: TGTGCCAGCAGCGTAGCAAGGGCCAGCACAGATACGCAGTATTTT. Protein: CASSVARASTDTQYF. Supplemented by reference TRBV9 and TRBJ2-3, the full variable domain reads DSGVTQTPKHLITATGQRVTLRCSPRSGDLSVYWYQQSLDQGLQFLIQYYNGEERAKGNILERFSAQQFPDLHSELNLSSLELGDSALYFCASSVARASTDTQYFGPGTRLTVL.

The CDR3 DNA is TGTGCCTGGGGAAAGAGACAGCCCAACTACGAGCAGTACTTC. Its translation is CAWGKRQPNYEQYF. The genes are TRBV30 and TRBJ2-7; possible D gene TRBD1, 5 bases. V was clipped by 5 bases and J by 3 bases, with 17 bases between them. The CDR3 extends over 14 amino acids. Germline CDR1 is GTSNPN and CDR2 is SVGIG (reference sequence).

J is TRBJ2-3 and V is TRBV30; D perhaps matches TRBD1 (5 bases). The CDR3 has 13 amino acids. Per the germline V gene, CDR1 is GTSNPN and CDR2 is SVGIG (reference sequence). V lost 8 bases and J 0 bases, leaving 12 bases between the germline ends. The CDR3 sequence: CAGAWASTDTQYF. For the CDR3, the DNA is TGTGCCGGGGCGTGGGCTAGCACAGATACGCAGTATTTT.

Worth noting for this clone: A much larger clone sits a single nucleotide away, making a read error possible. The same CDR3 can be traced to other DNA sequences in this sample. CDR3 loop: CASSPQGNQPQHF. The DNA for the CDR3 is TGTGCCAGCAGCCCCCAGGGCAATCAGCCCCAGCATTTT. This sequence joins TRBV7-2 and TRBJ1-5; no clear D. The CDR3 has 13 residues. V was pared by 5 bases and J by 2 bases, with 7 bases between. The germline gives CDR1 SGHTA, CDR2 FQGNSA.

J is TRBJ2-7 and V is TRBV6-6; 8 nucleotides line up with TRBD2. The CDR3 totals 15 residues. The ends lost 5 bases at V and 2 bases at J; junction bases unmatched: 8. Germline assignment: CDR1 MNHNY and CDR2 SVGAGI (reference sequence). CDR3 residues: CASSHTSGPTYEQYF. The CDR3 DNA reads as TGTGCCAGCAGTCACACTAGCGGTCCAACCTACGAGCAGTACTTC.

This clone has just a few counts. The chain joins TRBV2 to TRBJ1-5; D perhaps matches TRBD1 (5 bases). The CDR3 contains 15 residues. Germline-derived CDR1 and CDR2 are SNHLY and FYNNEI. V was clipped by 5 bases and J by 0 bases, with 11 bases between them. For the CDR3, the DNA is TGTGCCAGCAGTCGGACATTCCCTAGCAATCAGCCCCAGCATTTT. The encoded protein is CASSRTFPSNQPQHF.

CDR3 sequence (DNA): TGTGCCTGGAGTTCCAACAGGGAGAGGCCCCTCCACTTT. It yields the protein CAWSSNRERPLHF. The rearrangement links TRBV30 to TRBJ1-6; D is possibly TRBD1 (6 bases). The germline V gene has CDR1 GTSNPN and CDR2 SVGIG (reference sequence). The CDR3 extends over 13 amino acids. Trimming took off 2 bases at V and 13 bases at J, with 15 bases between the two ends.

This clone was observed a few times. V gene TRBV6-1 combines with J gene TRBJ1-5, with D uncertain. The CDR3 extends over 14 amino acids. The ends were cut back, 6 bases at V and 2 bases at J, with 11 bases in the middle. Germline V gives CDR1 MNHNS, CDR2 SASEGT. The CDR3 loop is CASREYTGNQPQHF. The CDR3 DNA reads TGTGCCAGCAGGGAATACACGGGCAATCAGCCCCAGCATTTT.

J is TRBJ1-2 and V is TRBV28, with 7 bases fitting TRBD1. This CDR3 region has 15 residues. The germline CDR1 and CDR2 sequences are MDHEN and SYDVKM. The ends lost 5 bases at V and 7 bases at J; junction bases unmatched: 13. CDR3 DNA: TGTGCCAGCAGTCTCGGGACAGCCCTTTTGGTTGGCTACACCTTC. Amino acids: CASSLGTALLVGYTF.

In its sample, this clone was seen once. The DNA for the CDR3 is TGTGCCAGTAGTCCCTCGACTAGCGGTTACTACGAGCAGTACTTC. The encoded protein is CASSPSTSGYYEQYF. The chain combines TRBV19 with TRBJ2-7; 9 positions match TRBD2. The trim removed 5 bases at V and 3 bases at J, leaving 8 bases unmatched. In germline, CDR1 is LNHDA, CDR2 SQIVND (reference sequence). The CDR3 contains 15 residues.

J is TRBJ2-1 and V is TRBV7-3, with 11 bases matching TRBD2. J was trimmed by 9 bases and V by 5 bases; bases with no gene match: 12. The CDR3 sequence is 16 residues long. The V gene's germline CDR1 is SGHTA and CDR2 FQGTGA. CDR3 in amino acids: CASSREVAGGRSEQFF. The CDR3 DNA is TGTGCCAGCAGCCGTGAAGTAGCGGGGGGGCGTAGTGAGCAGTTCTTC.

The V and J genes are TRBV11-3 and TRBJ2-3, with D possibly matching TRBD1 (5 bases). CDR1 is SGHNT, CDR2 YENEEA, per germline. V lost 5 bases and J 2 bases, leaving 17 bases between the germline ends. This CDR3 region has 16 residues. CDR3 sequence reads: CASSRSHGRDTDTQYF. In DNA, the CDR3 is TGTGCCAGCAGCCGGAGTCATGGCAGGGACACAGATACGCAGTATTTT.